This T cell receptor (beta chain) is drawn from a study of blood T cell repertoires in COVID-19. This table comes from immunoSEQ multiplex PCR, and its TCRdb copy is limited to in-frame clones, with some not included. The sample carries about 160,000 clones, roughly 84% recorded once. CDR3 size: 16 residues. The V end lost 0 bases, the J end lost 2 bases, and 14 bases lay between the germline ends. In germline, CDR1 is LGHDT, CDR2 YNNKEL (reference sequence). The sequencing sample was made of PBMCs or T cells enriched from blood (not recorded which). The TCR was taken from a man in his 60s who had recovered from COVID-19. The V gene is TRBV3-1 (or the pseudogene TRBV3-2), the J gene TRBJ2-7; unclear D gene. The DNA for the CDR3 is TGTGCCAGCAGCCAAGACTCGGCTGCGCTAGCCTACGAGCAGTACTTC. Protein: CASSQDSAALAYEQYF.